This record concerns one TCR beta chain sequence. What it binds is not known. Molecular barcoding with unique molecular identifiers was used for the TCRbeta library. MiXCR, applied by TCRdb to the PCR reads, yields one record per CDR3 protein. The sample includes about 540,000 distinct CDR3 sequences, around 27% seen only once; the top ten take 36%. The source of the sample is a study of T-cell reconstitution after alpha-beta-depleted transplantation in children. Study-wide results and caveats: When one year had passed after transplant, most T-cell counts and diversity came from newly produced T cells. Surviving recipient T cells and intrathymic progenitors accounted for some patients' high TCRbeta diversity at day 60.

CDR3 length: 15 residues. V was pared by 1 base and J by 1 base, with 11 bases between. Germline V lookup: CDR1 GTSNPN, CDR2 SVGIG (reference sequence). The source of this sequence is a boy younger than two with Wiskott-Aldrich syndrome, due to receive a stem cell transplant. The input for sequencing was PBMCs, taken before TCRalphabeta/CD19-depleted stem cell transplant. The V and J genes are TRBV30 and TRBJ1-3; D unclear. The CDR3 loop is CAWSGRKGSGNTIYF. DNA of the CDR3: TGTGCCTGGAGTGGGAGGAAGGGTTCTGGAAACACCATATATTTT.